The TCR beta chain under discussion was sequenced for a study of blood T cell repertoires in COVID-19. This clone occurred once. The V gene lost 9 bases and the J gene lost 4 bases, with 11 bases spanning the gap. This CDR3 is 13 amino acids long. Germline V lookup: CDR1 KGHDR, CDR2 SFDVKD. Original methodology: Amplification with reference gene primers provided the estimates of nucleated cell counts. Using immunoSEQ multiplex PCR, the repertoire was profiled, and TCRdb retains in-frame clones only, with some absent. V and J calls and clone size come straight from that table; D and trimming were deduced from the DNA. The table lists more than 200,000 clones, under 90% of them singletons, with approximately 10% in the top ten.

The origin of this receptor is a man between 50 and 59 years old with COVID-19, enrolled during active disease. The genes are TRBV24-1 and TRBJ2-2; the D gene is possibly TRBD2 (6 bases). Sequenced: peripheral blood. CDR3 sequence: CATERGSTGELFF. As DNA, the CDR3 is TGTGCCACCGAACGGGGGAGCACCGGGGAGCTGTTTTTT.